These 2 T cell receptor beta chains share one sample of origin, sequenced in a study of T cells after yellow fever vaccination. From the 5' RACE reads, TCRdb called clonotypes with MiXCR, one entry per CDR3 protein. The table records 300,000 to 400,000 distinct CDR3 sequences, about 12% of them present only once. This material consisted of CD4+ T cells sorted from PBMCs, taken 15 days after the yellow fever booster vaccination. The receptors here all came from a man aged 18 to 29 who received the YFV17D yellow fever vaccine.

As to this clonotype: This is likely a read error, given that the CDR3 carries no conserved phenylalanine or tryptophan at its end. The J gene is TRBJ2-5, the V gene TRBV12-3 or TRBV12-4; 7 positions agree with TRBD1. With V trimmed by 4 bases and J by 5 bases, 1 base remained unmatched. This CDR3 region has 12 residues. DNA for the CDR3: TGTGCCAGCAGTTCCAGGGGGGAGACCCAGTACTCC. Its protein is CASSSRGETQYS.

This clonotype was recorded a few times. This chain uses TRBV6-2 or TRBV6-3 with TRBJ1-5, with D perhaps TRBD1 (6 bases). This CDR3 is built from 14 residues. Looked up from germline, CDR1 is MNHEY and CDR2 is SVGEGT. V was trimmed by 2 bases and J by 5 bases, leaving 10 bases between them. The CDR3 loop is CASSYDRIDQPQHF. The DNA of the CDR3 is TGTGCCAGCAGTTACGACAGGATTGATCAGCCCCAGCATTTT.